The 2 T cell receptor beta chains given below trace back to one sample, sequenced in a study of blood T cell repertoires in COVID-19. Some clones are missing from TCRdb's copy, which holds only in-frame ones; the method was immunoSEQ multiplex PCR. Of fewer than 110,000 clones listed, less than 85% are singletons. The sample consisted of peripheral blood. These receptors originate from a woman aged 65 to 85 with active or convalescent COVID-19.

This clone was seen a single time. The chain carries TRBV2 and TRBJ2-1; 9 bases align to TRBD1. Per the germline V gene, CDR1 is SNHLY and CDR2 is FYNNEI. The CDR3 consists of 16 residues. V dropped 0 bases and J dropped 15; count of bases not matched to a gene: 15. The CDR3 protein is CASSEAPTGGKKVGFF. The CDR3 bases are TGTGCCAGCAGTGAAGCCCCGACAGGGGGTAAAAAAGTGGGGTTCTTC.

This chain links TRBV19 with TRBJ2-1; 13 positions agree with TRBD2. The germline V gene has CDR1 LNHDA and CDR2 SQIVND (reference sequence). CDR3 length: 15 residues. J gave up 7 bases and V 7 bases, and 7 bases lay outside the gene matches. The CDR3 bases are TGTGCCAGTACCCCACTAGCGGGGGGGTCTAATGAGCAGTTCTTC. Its protein product is CASTPLAGGSNEQFF. Variable domain in full (rest from reference TRBV19 and TRBJ2-1): DGGITQSPKYLFRKEGQNVTLSCEQNLNHDAMYWYRQDPGQGLRLIYYSQIVNDFQKGDIAEGYSVSREKKESFPLTVTSAQKNPTAFYLCASTPLAGGSNEQFFGPGTRLTVL.